A single sample gave rise to the 15 T cell receptor beta chains below, sequenced in a study of blood T cell repertoires in COVID-19. This table comes from immunoSEQ multiplex PCR, and its TCRdb copy is limited to in-frame clones, with some not included. The sample shows 400,000 to 450,000 clones, about 87% of them seen only once. Sequenced: peripheral blood. The receptor set was obtained from a man between 18 and 35 years old with COVID-19, enrolled during active disease.

The genes are TRBV9 and TRBJ1-2, with D unresolved. V gave up 1 base and J gave up 8 bases, with 12 bases separating them. The CDR3 is 13 residues long. Germline CDR1 SGDLS, CDR2 YYNGEE. Here the CDR3 reads CASSVSPWEGYTF. The CDR3 DNA reads as TGTGCCAGCAGCGTATCTCCCTGGGAGGGCTACACCTTC.

The V and J genes are TRBV3-1 (or the pseudogene TRBV3-2) and TRBJ2-7; possibly TRBD1 for D (6 bases). CDR3 length: 13 amino acids. The V and J ends lost 6 bases and 2 bases respectively, with 11 bases between them. CDR1 LGHDT and CDR2 YNNKEL come from the germline V gene (reference sequence). The CDR3 coding sequence is TGTGCCAGCAGTCTAGACAGGCCCTACGAGCAGTACTTC. It translates to CASSLDRPYEQYF.

The rearrangement joins TRBV6-5 to TRBJ1-3, with 7 bases lining up with TRBD1. V dropped 2 bases and J dropped 4; count of bases not matched to a gene: 8. The CDR3 loop spans 16 amino acids. Germline loops: CDR1 MNHEY, CDR2 SVGAGI. The CDR3 is CASSYTSGTDGNTIYF. The CDR3 nucleotides are TGTGCCAGCAGTTACACTAGTGGGACAGACGGAAACACCATATATTTT.

This clone has just one count. The rearrangement uses TRBV2 and TRBJ2-1; 11 bases agree with TRBD1. The CDR3 spans 14 residues. Germline V CDR1 and CDR2: SNHLY, FYNNEI. The ends lost 6 bases at V and 7 bases at J; junction bases unmatched: 5. CDR3 coding DNA: TGTGCCAGCAGCGGACAGGGGGCTAAGAATGAGCAGTTCTTC. This gives the protein CASSGQGAKNEQFF.

This chain uses TRBV19 with TRBJ2-3; a possible D gene is TRBD1 (6 bases). Trimming removed 4 bases at V and 5 bases at J, with 10 bases between. The CDR3 consists of 13 residues. Germline V gene lookup returns CDR1 LNHDA and CDR2 SQIVND (reference sequence). The CDR3 sequence is CASSRQVIDTQYF. The DNA of the CDR3 is TGTGCCAGTAGTAGACAGGTGATAGATACGCAGTATTTT.

CDR3 coding DNA: TGTGCCATCAGTGGACAGGACACAGATACGCAGTATTTT. This translates into CAISGQDTDTQYF. The chain joins TRBV10-3 to TRBJ2-3; tentatively, D is TRBD1 (6 bases). This CDR3 has 13 residues. CDR1 is ENHRY and CDR2 is SYGVKD in the germline V gene. The V end lost 4 bases, the J end lost 2 bases, and 7 bases lay between the germline ends.

The rearrangement uses TRBV27 and TRBJ1-3, with D tentatively TRBD1 (5 bases). Deletions cut 2 bases from V and 4 bases from J, with 6 bases between. The germline V gene encodes CDR1 MNHEY and CDR2 SMNVEV (reference sequence). CDR3 length equals 13 residues. For the CDR3, the DNA is TGTGCCAGCAGTTTAGGGGCCGGAAACACCATATATTTT. It yields the protein CASSLGAGNTIYF.

This clone was observed a few times. The gene calls are TRBV27 and TRBJ1-6, with 7 bases aligning to TRBD1. Germline assignment: CDR1 MNHEY and CDR2 SMNVEV (reference sequence). V lost 8 bases to trimming and J lost 9 bases; unmatched junction nucleotides: 10. The CDR3 is made up of 14 amino acids. The CDR3: CASAKTGLSSPLHF. The CDR3 DNA follows: TGTGCCAGCGCCAAGACAGGGTTGAGTTCACCCCTCCACTTT.

The rearrangement joins TRBV27 to TRBJ1-2; 11 bases line up with TRBD1. The CDR3 spans 15 residues. CDR1 is MNHEY and CDR2 is SMNVEV in the germline V gene (reference sequence). Trimming removed 3 bases from V and 2 bases from J; junction bases left unmatched: 2. The CDR3 coding sequence is TGTGCCAGCAGTTTGGGGACAGGGGGGAACTATGGCTACACCTTC. Translated, it gives CASSLGTGGNYGYTF.

This clone was found a few times. The chain combines TRBV7-9 with TRBJ2-7, with 14 bases that match TRBD2. Trimming cost V 4 bases and J 7 bases; bases outside gene matches: 6. CDR1 is SEHNR and CDR2 is FQNEAQ in the germline V gene (reference sequence). The CDR3 spans 15 residues. The CDR3 loop is CASSSGLAGVAEQYF. CDR3 bases: TGTGCCAGCAGCTCGGGACTAGCGGGGGTCGCGGAGCAGTACTTC. The entire variable domain, with the rest obtained from reference TRBV7-9 and TRBJ2-7, is as follows: DTGVSQNPRHKITKRGQNVTFRCDPISEHNRLYWYRQTLGQGPEFLTYFQNEAQLEKSRLLSDRFSAERPKGSFSTLEIQRTEQGDSAMYLCASSSGLAGVAEQYFGPGTRLTVT.

For the CDR3, the DNA is TGTGCCAGCAGCCAACCGGGAGGTTCAGATACGCAGTATTTT. It yields the protein CASSQPGGSDTQYF. The rearrangement uses TRBV3-1 (or the pseudogene TRBV3-2) and TRBJ2-3; 7 bases are shared with TRBD2. The CDR3 has 14 residues. Trimming removed 2 bases from V and 4 bases from J; junction bases left unmatched: 3. Germline assignment: CDR1 LGHDT and CDR2 YNNKEL (reference sequence).

For this clone: Distinct nucleotide sequences in the sample also encode this CDR3. The CDR3 DNA is TGCGCCAGCAGCCGGGACAGCGCGAACACCGGGGAGCTGTTTTTT. Its protein is CASSRDSANTGELFF. The chain uses TRBV10-1 and TRBJ2-2; 7 bases are a match to TRBD1. V gave up 6 bases and J gave up 0 bases; unmatched junction bases: 4. The V gene's germline CDR1 is WNHNN and CDR2 SYGVQD (reference sequence). The CDR3 is 15 residues long.

The rearrangement links TRBV5-4 to TRBJ1-1; D uncertain. There are 13 residues in the CDR3. V dropped 5 bases and J dropped 5 bases, with 13 bases sitting between them. Germline loops: CDR1 SGHNT, CDR2 YYREEE (reference sequence). CDR3 sequence: CASSEGTKTEAFF. The CDR3 nucleotides are TGTGCCAGCAGTGAGGGTACGAAAACTGAAGCTTTCTTT.

J is TRBJ1-2 and V is TRBV25-1, with 7 bases lining up with TRBD1. The CDR3 totals 14 residues. Germline assignment: CDR1 MGHDK and CDR2 SYGVNS. Unmatched junction bases numbered 2, after V lost 4 bases and J lost 0 bases. CDR3: CASSGQGANYGYTF. CDR3 bases: TGTGCCAGCAGTGGACAGGGAGCTAACTATGGCTACACCTTC.

The rearrangement links TRBV6-2 or TRBV6-3 to TRBJ2-7, with 9 positions matching TRBD2. This CDR3 comprises 15 residues. Losses at the gene ends were 2 bases for V and 3 bases for J; bases not matched to a gene: 5. Germline CDR1 reads MNHEY; CDR2 reads SVGEGT. CDR3 sequence (DNA): TGTGCCAGCAGTTACCCGAAAGCGGGGGGCTACGAGCAGTACTTC. Its translation: CASSYPKAGGYEQYF.